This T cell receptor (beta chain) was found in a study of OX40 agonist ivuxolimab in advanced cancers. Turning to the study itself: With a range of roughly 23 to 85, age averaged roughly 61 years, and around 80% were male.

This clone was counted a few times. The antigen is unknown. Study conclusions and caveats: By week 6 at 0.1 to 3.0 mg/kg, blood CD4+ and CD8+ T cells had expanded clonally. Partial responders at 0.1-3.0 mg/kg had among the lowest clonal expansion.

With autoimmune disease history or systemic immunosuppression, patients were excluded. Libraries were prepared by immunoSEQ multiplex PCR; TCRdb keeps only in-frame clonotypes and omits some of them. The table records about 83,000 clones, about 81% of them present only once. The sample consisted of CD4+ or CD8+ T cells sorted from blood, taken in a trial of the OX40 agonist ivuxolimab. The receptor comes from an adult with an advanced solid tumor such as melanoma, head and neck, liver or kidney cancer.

The CDR3 region is CASSVSKTTNEKLFF. DNA of the CDR3: TGTGCCAGCAGTGTAAGCAAAACAACTAATGAAAAACTGTTTTTT. V is TRBV6-1 and J is TRBJ1-4; no definite D call. The CDR3 spans 15 residues. Per germline, CDR1 MNHNS and CDR2 SASEGT. The V end lost 4 bases, the J end lost 0 bases, and 9 bases lay between the germline ends.